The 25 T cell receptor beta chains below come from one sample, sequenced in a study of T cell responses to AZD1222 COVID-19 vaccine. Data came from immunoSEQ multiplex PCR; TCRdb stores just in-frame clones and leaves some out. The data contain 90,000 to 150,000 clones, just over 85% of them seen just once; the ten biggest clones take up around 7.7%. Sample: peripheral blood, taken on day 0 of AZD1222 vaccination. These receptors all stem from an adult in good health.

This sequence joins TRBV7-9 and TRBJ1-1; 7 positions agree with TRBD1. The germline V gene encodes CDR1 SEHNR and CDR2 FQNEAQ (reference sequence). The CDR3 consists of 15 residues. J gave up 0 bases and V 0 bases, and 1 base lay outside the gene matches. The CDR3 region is CASSLAGQMNTEAFF. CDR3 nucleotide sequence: TGTGCCAGCAGCTTAGCGGGACAGATGAACACTGAAGCTTTCTTT.

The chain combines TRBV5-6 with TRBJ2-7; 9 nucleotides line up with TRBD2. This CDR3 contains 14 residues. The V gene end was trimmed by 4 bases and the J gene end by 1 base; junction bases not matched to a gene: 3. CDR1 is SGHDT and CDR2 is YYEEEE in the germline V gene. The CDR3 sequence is CASSATSGSYEQYF. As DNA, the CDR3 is TGTGCCAGCAGCGCGACTAGCGGATCCTACGAGCAGTACTTC. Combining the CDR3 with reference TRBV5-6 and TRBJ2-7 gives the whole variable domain DAGVTQSPTHLIKTRGQQVTLRCSPKSGHDTVSWYQQALGQGPQFIFQYYEEEERQRGNFPDRFSGHQFPNYSSELNVNALLLGDSALYLCASSATSGSYEQYFGPGTRLTVT.

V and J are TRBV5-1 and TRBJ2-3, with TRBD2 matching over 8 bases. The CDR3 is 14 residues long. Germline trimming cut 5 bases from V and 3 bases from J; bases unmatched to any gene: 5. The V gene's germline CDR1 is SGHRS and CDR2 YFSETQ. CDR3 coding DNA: TGCGCCAGCAGTTGGTCGGGAGGGACAGATACGCAGTATTTT. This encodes CASSWSGGTDTQYF.

The CDR3 bases are TGTGCCAGCAGCTTAGGGGAGGTTCAGCCCCAGCATTTT. Encoded protein: CASSLGEVQPQHF. The chain employs TRBV7-9 and TRBJ1-5; D gene ambiguous. The CDR3 sequence is 13 residues long. Per germline, CDR1 SEHNR and CDR2 FQNEAQ (reference sequence). The V end lost 1 base, the J end lost 6 bases, and 7 bases lay between the germline ends. The whole variable domain, remainder taken from reference TRBV7-9 and TRBJ1-5, is DTGVSQNPRHKITKRGQNVTFRCDPISEHNRLYWYRQTLGQGPEFLTYFQNEAQLEKSRLLSDRFSAERPKGSFSTLEIQRTEQGDSAMYLCASSLGEVQPQHFGDGTRLSIL.

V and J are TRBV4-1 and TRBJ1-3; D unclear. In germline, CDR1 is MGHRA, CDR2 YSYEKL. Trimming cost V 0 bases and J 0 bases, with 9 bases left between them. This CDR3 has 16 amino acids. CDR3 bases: TGCGCCAGCAGCCAAGAACCCACCCACTCTGGAAACACCATATATTTT. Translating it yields CASSQEPTHSGNTIYF.

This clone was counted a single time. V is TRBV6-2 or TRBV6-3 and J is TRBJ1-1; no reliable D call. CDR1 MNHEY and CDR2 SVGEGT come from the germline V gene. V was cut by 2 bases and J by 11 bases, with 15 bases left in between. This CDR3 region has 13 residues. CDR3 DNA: TGTGCCAGCAGTTACCCCCCGGGGTCCAAGGCTTTCTTT. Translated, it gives CASSYPPGSKAFF.

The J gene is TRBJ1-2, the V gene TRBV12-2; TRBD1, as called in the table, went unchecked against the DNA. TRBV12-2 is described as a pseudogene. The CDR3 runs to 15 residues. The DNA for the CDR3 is TGTGCAAGTCGCTCTCTTATGGACAGGGTCCATGGCTACACCTTC. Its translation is CASRSLMDRVHGYTF.

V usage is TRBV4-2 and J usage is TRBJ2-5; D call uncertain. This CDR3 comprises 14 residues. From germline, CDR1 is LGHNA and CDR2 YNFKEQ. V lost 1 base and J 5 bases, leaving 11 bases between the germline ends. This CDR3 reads CASSQGSPVETQYF. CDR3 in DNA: TGTGCCAGCAGCCAAGGGTCCCCCGTGGAGACCCAGTACTTC.

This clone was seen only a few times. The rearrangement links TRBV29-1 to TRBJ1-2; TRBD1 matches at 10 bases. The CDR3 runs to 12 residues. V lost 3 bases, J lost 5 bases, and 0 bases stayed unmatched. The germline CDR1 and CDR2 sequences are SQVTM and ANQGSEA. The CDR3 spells CSVEDRGYGYTF. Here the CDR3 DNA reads TGCAGCGTTGAGGACAGGGGGTATGGCTACACCTTC. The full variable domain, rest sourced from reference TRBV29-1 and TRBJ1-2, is SAVISQKPSRDICQRGTSLTIQCQVDSQVTMMFWYRQQPGQSLTLIATANQGSEATYESGFVIDKFPISRPNLTFSTLTVSNMSPEDSSIYLCSVEDRGYGYTFGSGTRLTVV.

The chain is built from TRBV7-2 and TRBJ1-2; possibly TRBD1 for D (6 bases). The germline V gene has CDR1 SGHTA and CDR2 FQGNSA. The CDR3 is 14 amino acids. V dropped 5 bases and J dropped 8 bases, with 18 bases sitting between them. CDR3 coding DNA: TGTGCCAGCAGCCCCCACGGGGGCGCAGAGGGCTACACCTTC. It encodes CASSPHGGAEGYTF.

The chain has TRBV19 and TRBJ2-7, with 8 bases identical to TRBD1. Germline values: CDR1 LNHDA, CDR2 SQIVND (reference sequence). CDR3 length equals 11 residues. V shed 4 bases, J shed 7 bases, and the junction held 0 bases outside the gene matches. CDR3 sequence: CASSRQGEQYF. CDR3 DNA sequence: TGTGCCAGTAGTAGACAGGGGGAGCAGTACTTC.

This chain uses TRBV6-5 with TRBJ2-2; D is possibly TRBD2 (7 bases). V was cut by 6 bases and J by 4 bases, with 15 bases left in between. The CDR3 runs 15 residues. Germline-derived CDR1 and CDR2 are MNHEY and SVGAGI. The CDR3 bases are TGTGCCAGCAGAACAACGGGGGGCTCCACCGGGGAGCTGTTTTTT. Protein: CASRTTGGSTGELFF.

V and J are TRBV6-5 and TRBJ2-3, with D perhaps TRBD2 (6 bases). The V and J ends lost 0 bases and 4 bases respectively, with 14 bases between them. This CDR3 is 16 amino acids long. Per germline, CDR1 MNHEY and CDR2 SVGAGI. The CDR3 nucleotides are TGTGCCAGCAGTTACTCGGGGGGAGTGGGTTCAGATACGCAGTATTTT. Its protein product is CASSYSGGVGSDTQYF.

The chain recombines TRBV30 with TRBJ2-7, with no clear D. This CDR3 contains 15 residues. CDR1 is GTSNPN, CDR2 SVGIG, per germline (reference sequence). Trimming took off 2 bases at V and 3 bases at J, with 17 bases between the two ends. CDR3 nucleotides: TGTGCCTGGAGTTCCCCGGGCACACCCTTCTACGAGCAGTACTTC. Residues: CAWSSPGTPFYEQYF.

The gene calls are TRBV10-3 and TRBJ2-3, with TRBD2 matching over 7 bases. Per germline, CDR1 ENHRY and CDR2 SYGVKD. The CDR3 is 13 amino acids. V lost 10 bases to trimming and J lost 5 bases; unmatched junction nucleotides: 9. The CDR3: CATAWEGLDTQYF. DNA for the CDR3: TGTGCCACCGCTTGGGAGGGGTTAGATACGCAGTATTTT.

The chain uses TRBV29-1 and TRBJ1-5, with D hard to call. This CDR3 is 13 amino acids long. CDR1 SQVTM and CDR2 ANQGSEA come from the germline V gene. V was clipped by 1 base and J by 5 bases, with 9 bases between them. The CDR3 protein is CSVEGGRDQPQHF. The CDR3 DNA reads TGCAGCGTTGAAGGAGGGCGGGATCAGCCCCAGCATTTT.

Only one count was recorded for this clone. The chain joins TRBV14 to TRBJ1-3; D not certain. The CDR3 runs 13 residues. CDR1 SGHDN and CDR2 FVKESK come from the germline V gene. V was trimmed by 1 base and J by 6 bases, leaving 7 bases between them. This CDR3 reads CASSQGAANTIYF. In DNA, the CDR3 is TGTGCCAGCAGCCAAGGGGCGGCAAACACCATATATTTT.

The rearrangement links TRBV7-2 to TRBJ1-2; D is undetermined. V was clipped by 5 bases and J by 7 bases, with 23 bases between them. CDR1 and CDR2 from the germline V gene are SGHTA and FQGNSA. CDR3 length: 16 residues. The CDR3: CASSLVKGPPFGGYTF. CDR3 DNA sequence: TGTGCCAGCAGCCTAGTAAAAGGGCCCCCCTTCGGTGGCTACACCTTC. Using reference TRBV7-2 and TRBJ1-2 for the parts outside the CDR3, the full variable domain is GAGVSQSPSNKVTEKGKDVELRCDPISGHTALYWYRQSLGQGLEFLIYFQGNSAPDKSGLPSDRFSAERTGGSVSTLTIQRTQQEDSAVYLCASSLVKGPPFGGYTFGSGTRLTVV.

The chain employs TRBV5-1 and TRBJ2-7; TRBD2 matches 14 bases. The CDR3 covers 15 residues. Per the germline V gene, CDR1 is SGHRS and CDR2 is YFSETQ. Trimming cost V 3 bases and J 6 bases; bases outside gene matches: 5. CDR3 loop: CASSSTSGGAFEQYF. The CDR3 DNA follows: TGCGCCAGCAGCTCGACTAGCGGGGGGGCATTCGAGCAGTACTTC.

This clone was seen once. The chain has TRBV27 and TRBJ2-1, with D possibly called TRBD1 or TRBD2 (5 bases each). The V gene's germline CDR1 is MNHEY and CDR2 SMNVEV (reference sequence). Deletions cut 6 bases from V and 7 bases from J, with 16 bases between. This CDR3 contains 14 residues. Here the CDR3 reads CASSATGPRNEQFF. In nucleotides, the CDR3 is TGTGCCAGCAGCGCCACGGGACCCAGGAATGAGCAGTTCTTC.

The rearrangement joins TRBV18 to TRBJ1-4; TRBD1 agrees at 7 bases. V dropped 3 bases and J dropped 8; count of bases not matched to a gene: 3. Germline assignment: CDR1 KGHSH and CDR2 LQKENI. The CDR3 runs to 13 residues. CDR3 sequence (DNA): TGTGCCAGCTCACCCAGGGGGTTGGAAAAACTGTTTTTT. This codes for CASSPRGLEKLFF.

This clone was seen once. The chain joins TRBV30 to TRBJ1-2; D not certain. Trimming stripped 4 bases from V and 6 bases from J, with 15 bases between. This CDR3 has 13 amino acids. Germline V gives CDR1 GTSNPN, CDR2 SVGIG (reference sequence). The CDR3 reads CAWNWVRTDGYTF. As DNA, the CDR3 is TGTGCCTGGAACTGGGTCCGTACGGATGGCTACACCTTC.

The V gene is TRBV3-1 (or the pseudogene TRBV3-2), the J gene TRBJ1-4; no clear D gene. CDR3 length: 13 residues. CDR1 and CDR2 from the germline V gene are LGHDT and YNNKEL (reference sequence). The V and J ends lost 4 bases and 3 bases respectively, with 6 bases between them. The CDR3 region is CASSPPANEKLFF. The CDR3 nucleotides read TGTGCCAGCAGCCCTCCGGCTAATGAAAAACTGTTTTTT.

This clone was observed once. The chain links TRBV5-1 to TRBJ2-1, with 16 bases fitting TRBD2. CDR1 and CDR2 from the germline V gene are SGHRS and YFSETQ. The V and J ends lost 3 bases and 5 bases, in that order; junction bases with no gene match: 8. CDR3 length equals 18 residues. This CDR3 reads CASSSRGLAGGGNNEQFF. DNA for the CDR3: TGCGCCAGCAGCTCGAGGGGACTAGCGGGAGGGGGGAACAATGAGCAGTTCTTC.

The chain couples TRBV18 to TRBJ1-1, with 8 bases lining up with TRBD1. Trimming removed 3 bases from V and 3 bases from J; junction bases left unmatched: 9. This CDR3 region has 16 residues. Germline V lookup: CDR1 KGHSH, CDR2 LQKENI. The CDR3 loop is CASSPRQGPRDTEAFF. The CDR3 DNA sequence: TGTGCCAGCTCACCGAGACAGGGGCCGCGGGACACTGAAGCTTTCTTT.